This T cell receptor (beta chain) was captured by sequencing in a study of shared clonotypes between healthy human individuals. Across the study: Those who served as donors were a couple of women and a few men between the ages of 18 and 49.

Germline CDR1 reads SGHTA; CDR2 reads FQGNSA. The ends were cut back, 6 bases at V and 3 bases at J, with 14 bases in the middle. This CDR3 has 14 amino acids. Assay used: immunoSEQ multiplex PCR; TCRdb lists only in-frame clones, some missing. The table records roughly 450,000 clones, approximately 85% of them present only once. The sequence came from a woman aged 40 to 55 in good health. Some clones in this sample may be carry-over from other donors' samples. The chain joins TRBV7-2 to TRBJ1-1; the D gene is possibly TRBD1 (6 bases). Source material: PBMCs. Written as DNA, the CDR3 is TGTGCCAGCAGACTTAGGGGGGGGCACACTGAAGCTTTCTTT. As protein: CASRLRGGHTEAFF.